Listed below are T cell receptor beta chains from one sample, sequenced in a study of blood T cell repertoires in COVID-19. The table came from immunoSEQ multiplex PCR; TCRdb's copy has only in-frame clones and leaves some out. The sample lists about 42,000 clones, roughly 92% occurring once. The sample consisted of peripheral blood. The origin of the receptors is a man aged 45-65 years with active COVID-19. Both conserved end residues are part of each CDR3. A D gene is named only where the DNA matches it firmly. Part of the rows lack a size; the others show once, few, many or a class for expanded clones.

CASSIGQNNQPQHF	TGTGCCAGTAGTATCGGACAGAACAATCAGCCCCAGCATTTT	14	.	TRBJ1-5	TRBV19	.
CASRKGYGDTEAFF	TGTGCCAGCAGGAAGGGGTATGGGGACACTGAAGCTTTCTTT	14	.	TRBJ1-1	TRBV6-5	.
CASTRDRGRTGELFF	TGTGCCAGTACCCGGGACAGGGGGCGCACCGGGGAGCTGTTTTTT	15	.	TRBJ2-2	TRBV19	TRBD1
CASPGGEVGNTEAFF	TGTGCCAGCCCGGGAGGGGAGGTGGGAAACACTGAAGCTTTCTTT	15	once	TRBJ1-1	TRBV19	.
CASSPLGKTTNEKLFF	TGTGCCAGTAGTCCCCTGGGCAAAACAACTAATGAAAAACTGTTTTTT	16	.	TRBJ1-4	TRBV19	.
CASSLIRSSYNEQFF	TGTGCCAGCAGTTTAATACGGAGTTCCTACAATGAGCAGTTCTTC	15	.	TRBJ2-1	TRBV28	.
CASSESLNVGTSGYNEQFF	TGCGCCAGCAGTGAGTCGCTTAATGTGGGGACTAGCGGGTACAATGAGCAGTTCTTC	19	.	TRBJ2-1	TRBV10-1	TRBD2
CAITGDRGTGANVLTF	TGTGCCATCACAGGGGACAGGGGCACTGGGGCCAACGTCCTGACTTTC	16	.	TRBJ2-6	TRBV10-3	TRBD1
CASSPLPTEAFF	TGTGCCAGCAGTCCCCTCCCCACTGAAGCTTTCTTT	12	once	TRBJ1-1	TRBV28	.
CASSSYSTSGRADTQYF	TGTGCCAGCAGCTCCTATTCGACTAGCGGGAGGGCGGATACGCAGTATTTT	17	few	TRBJ2-3	TRBV7-3	TRBD2
CASSPLGRDNSPLHF	TGTGCCAGCAGTCCCTTGGGGAGAGATAATTCACCCCTCCACTTT	15	few	TRBJ1-6	TRBV7-9	.
CASSPALSGTIYGYTF	TGTGCCAGCTCACCCGCCTTGTCAGGGACTATCTATGGCTACACCTTC	16	.	TRBJ1-2	TRBV18	.
CASSPLWTSTDTQYF	TGTGCCAGCAGCCCTTTGTGGACTAGCACAGATACGCAGTATTTT	15	.	TRBJ2-3	TRBV14	.
CASSEWGTGFREQYF	TGTGCCAGCAGTGAATGGGGCACAGGTTTTAGGGAGCAGTACTTC	15	.	TRBJ2-7	TRBV6-1	.
CASSLLSGNQPQHF	TGTGCCAGCAGTTTACTGAGTGGCAATCAGCCCCAGCATTTT	14	once	TRBJ1-5	TRBV28	.
CASSLSGVHTEAFF	TGTGCCAGCAGCCTCTCAGGGGTGCACACTGAAGCTTTCTTT	14	.	TRBJ1-1	TRBV6-5	.
CASSPQSRLIPNSGANVLTF	TGTGCCAGCTCACCACAATCCCGGTTAATACCAAACTCTGGGGCCAACGTCCTGACTTTC	20	.	TRBJ2-6	TRBV18	.
CASRAGASGELFF	TGTGCCAGCAGGGCGGGGGCATCCGGGGAGCTGTTTTTT	13	.	TRBJ2-2	TRBV6-5	.
CASSVAASGYNEQFF	TGTGCCAGCAGCGTAGCGGCTAGCGGATACAATGAGCAGTTCTTC	15	.	TRBJ2-1	TRBV9	TRBD2
CASRGLDYEQYF	TGTGCCAGCCGGGGACTGGACTACGAGCAGTACTTC	12	once	TRBJ2-7	TRBV3-1/TRBV3-2	.
CASSELLNNEQFF	TGTGCCAGCAGTGAATTACTTAACAATGAGCAGTTCTTC	13	.	TRBJ2-1	TRBV2	.
CASRTGTVLSYEQYF	TGTGCCAGCAGAACCGGGACAGTTTTGTCCTACGAGCAGTACTTC	15	.	TRBJ2-7	TRBV28	TRBD1
CASRGAGGPTDTQYF	TGTGCCAGCAGAGGAGCGGGAGGGCCTACAGATACGCAGTATTTT	15	once	TRBJ2-3	TRBV6-5	TRBD2
CASSPPGLAGAQFF	TGTGCCAGCAGCCCTCCGGGACTAGCGGGAGCGCAGTTCTTC	14	.	TRBJ2-1	TRBV9	TRBD2
CATIGTATNEKLFF	TGTGCCACCATAGGGACAGCAACTAATGAAAAACTGTTTTTT	14	.	TRBJ1-4	TRBV28	TRBD1
CASSSGQGSGTEAFF	TGCGCCAGCAGCTCCGGACAGGGGTCGGGTACTGAAGCTTTCTTT	15	.	TRBJ1-1	TRBV5-1	TRBD1
CASSLGSGSSYEQYF	TGTGCCAGCAGCTTAGGGAGCGGAAGCTCCTACGAGCAGTACTTC	15	few	TRBJ2-7	TRBV7-2	.
CASSLFGGGPYNEQFF	TGTGCCAGCAGTTTATTTGGGGGAGGCCCCTACAATGAGCAGTTCTTC	16	few	TRBJ2-1	TRBV28	.
CASSLAGETDTQYF	TGTGCCAGTAGTCTAGCGGGAGAAACAGATACGCAGTATTTT	14	.	TRBJ2-3	TRBV19	TRBD2
CASSPGLGAGNEQFF	TGTGCCAGCAGCCCCGGACTCGGCGCGGGCAATGAGCAGTTCTTC	15	once	TRBJ2-1	TRBV7-9	.
CASSETGTALSAFF	TGTGCCAGCAGTGAAACTGGGACAGCGTTATCAGCTTTCTTT	14	.	TRBJ1-1	TRBV25-1	TRBD1
CASSSGQGSQPQHF	TGTGCCAGCAGCTCCGGACAGGGGAGTCAGCCCCAGCATTTT	14	.	TRBJ1-5	TRBV7-9	TRBD1
CATSDPVNEKLFF	TGTGCCACCAGTGACCCTGTTAATGAAAAACTGTTTTTT	13	.	TRBJ1-4	TRBV24-1	.
CASSAEVTSTDTQYF	TGCGCCAGCAGCGCGGAGGTTACTAGCACAGATACGCAGTATTTT	15	.	TRBJ2-3	TRBV5-1	.
CASSGPTGDLGGGSGANVLTF	TGCGCCAGCAGCGGACCGACAGGAGATCTCGGTGGTGGCTCTGGGGCCAACGTCCTGACTTTC	21	.	TRBJ2-6	TRBV5-1	.
CASSQEGLAGYTGELFF	TGCGCCAGCAGCCAAGAGGGGCTAGCGGGATACACCGGGGAGCTGTTTTTT	17	few	TRBJ2-2	TRBV4-1	TRBD2
CASSPGGDFYQPQHF	TGTGCCAGCAGCCCCGGGGGGGATTTCTATCAGCCCCAGCATTTT	15	few	TRBJ1-5	TRBV3-1/TRBV3-2	.
CASGSTGVTEAFF	TGTGCTAGTGGTTCCACAGGGGTCACTGAAGCTTTCTTT	13	.	TRBJ1-1	TRBV12-5	TRBD1
CASSVDGQGNTIYF	TGTGCCAGCAGCGTAGACGGACAGGGAAACACCATATATTTT	14	once	TRBJ1-3	TRBV9	.
CSGLAGTEAFF	TGTTCCGGACTTGCGGGCACTGAAGCTTTCTTT	11	.	TRBJ1-1	TRBV12-5	.
CASSEANSGTQYF	TGTGCCAGCAGTGAAGCGAACTCTGGGACCCAGTACTTC	13	.	TRBJ2-5	TRBV2	.
CASSRGKEETQYF	TGTGCCAGCAGCAGGGGCAAAGAAGAGACCCAGTACTTC	13	.	TRBJ2-5	TRBV7-3	.
CASRSGQAYGYTF	TGTGCCAGCAGATCCGGACAGGCCTATGGCTACACCTTC	13	.	TRBJ1-2	TRBV12-3/TRBV12-4	TRBD1
CASSLLAGGTDTQYF	TGTGCCAGCAGCCTCCTAGCGGGAGGGACAGATACGCAGTATTTT	15	.	TRBJ2-3	TRBV7-9	TRBD2
CASSTTSVSYEQYF	TGTGCCAGCAGCACGACTAGCGTCTCCTACGAGCAGTACTTC	14	.	TRBJ2-7	TRBV11-2	TRBD2
CASSDSPWETQYF	TGCGCCAGCAGTGATAGTCCGTGGGAGACCCAGTACTTC	13	.	TRBJ2-5	TRBV10-1	.
CASSVSRTSANTGELFF	TGTGCCAGCAGCGTATCTAGGACTAGCGCGAACACCGGGGAGCTGTTTTTT	17	once	TRBJ2-2	TRBV9	TRBD2
CASSYEQGAGELFF	TGCGCCAGCAGCTATGAACAGGGGGCCGGGGAGCTGTTTTTT	14	.	TRBJ2-2	TRBV5-1	TRBD1
CASSLGATGNTEAFF	TGCGCCAGCAGCTTGGGAGCGACGGGAAACACTGAAGCTTTCTTT	15	.	TRBJ1-1	TRBV5-1	.